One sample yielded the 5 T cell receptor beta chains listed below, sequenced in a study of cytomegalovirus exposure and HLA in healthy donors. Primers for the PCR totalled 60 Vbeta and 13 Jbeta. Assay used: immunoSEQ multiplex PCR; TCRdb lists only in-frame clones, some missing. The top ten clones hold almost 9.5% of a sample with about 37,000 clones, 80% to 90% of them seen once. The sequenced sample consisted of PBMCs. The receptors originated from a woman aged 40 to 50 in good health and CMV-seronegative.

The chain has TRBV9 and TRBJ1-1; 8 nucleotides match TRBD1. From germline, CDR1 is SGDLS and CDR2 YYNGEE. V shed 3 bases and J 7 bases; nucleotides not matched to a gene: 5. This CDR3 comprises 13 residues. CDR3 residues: CASSARGQGEAFF. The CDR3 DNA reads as TGTGCCAGCAGCGCCAGAGGACAGGGTGAAGCTTTCTTT.

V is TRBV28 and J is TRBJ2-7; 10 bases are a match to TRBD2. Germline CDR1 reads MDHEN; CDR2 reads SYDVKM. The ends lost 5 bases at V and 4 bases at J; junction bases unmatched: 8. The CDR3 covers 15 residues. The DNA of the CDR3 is TGTGCCAGCAGTCCGCTAGCGGGGGTCTATTACGAGCAGTACGTC. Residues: CASSPLAGVYYEQYV.

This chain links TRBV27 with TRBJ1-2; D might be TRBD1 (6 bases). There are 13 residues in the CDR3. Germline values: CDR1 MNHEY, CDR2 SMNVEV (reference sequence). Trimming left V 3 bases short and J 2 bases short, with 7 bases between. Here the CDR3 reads CASSLQGNYGYTF. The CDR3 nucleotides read TGTGCCAGCAGTTTGCAGGGGAACTATGGCTACACCTTC.

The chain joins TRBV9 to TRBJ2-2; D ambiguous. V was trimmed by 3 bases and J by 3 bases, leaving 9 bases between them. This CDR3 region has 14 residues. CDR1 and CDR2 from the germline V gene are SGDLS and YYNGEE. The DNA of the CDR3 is TGTGCCAGCAGCGGCCCCCTACACACCGGGGAGCTGTTTTTT. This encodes CASSGPLHTGELFF.

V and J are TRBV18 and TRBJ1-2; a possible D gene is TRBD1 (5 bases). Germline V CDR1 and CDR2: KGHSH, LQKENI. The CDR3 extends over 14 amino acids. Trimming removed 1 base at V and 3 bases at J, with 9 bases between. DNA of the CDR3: TGTGCCAGCTCACCACAGGGGTCGGACTATGGCTACACCTTC. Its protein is CASSPQGSDYGYTF.